This T cell receptor (beta chain) was sequenced for a study of blood T cell repertoires in COVID-19. Study information: COVID-19 samples from acute and convalescent phases originated in the United States, Italy and Spain. Sources were T cells, B-cell-depleted T cells, or PBMCs; the material itself was cDNA or gDNA.

The germline V gene has CDR1 LGHNA and CDR2 YSLEER. The length of the CDR3 is 15 residues. V dropped 0 bases and J dropped 0 bases, with 9 bases sitting between them. In the study's own analysis: Scientists estimated how many nucleated cells there were by amplifying reference gene primers. Assay: immunoSEQ multiplex PCR; the TCRdb copy retains only in-frame clones and omits some. V and J calls plus clone size are reproduced from that table; the DNA served to infer D and trimming. The data contain about 150,000 clones, roughly four fifths of them singletons. In its sample, this clone was seen once. Sample: peripheral blood. The chain uses TRBV4-3 and TRBJ2-7, with a tentative D call TRBD1 (5 bases). The sequence came from a man aged 80 or over with acute or convalescent COVID-19. The CDR3 DNA is TGCGCCAGCAGCCAAGATCAGGGCAGCTCCTACGAGCAGTACTTC. Translating gives CASSQDQGSSYEQYF.